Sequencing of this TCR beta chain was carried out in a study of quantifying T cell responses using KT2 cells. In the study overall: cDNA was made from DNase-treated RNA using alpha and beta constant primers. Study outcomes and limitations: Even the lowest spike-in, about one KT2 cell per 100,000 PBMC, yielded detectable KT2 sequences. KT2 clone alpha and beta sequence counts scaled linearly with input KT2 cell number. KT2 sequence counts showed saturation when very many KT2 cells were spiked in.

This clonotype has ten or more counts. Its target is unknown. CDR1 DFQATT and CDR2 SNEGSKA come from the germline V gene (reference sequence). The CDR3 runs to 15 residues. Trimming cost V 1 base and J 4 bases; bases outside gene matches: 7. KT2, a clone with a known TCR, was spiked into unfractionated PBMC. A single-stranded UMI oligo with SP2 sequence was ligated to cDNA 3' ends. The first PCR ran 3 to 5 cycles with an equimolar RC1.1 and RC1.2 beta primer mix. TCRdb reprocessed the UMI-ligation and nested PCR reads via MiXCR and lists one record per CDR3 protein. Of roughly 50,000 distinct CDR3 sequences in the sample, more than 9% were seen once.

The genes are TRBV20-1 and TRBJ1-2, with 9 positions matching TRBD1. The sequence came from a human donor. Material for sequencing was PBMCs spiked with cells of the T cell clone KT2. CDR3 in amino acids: CSARAGDRVSYGYTF. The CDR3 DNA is TGCAGTGCTAGAGCTGGGGACAGGGTGTCCTATGGCTACACCTTC.